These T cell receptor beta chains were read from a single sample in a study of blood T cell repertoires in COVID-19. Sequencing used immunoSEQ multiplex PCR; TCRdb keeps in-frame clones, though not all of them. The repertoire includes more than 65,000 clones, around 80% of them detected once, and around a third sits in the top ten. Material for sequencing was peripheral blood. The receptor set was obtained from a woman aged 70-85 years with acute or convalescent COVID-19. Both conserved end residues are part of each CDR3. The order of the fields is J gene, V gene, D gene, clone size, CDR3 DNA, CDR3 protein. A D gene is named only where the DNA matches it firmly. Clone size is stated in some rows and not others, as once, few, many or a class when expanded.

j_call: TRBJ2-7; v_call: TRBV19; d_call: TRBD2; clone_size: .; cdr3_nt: TGTGCCAGTCGCGGGGGGCTCTCCTACGAGCAGTACTTC; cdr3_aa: CASRGGLSYEQYF
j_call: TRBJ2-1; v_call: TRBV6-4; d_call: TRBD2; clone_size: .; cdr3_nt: TGTGCCAGCAGTGACCCTACCCGGGACTATGGCTATGAGCAGTTCTTC; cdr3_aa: CASSDPTRDYGYEQFF
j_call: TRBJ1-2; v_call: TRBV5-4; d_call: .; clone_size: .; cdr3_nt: TGTGCCAGCAGCTTGAGAGCGGTAAATAACTATGGCTACACCTTC; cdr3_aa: CASSLRAVNNYGYTF
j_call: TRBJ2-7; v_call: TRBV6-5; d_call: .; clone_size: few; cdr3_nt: TGTGCCAGCATTGGACAGTGGCCCTACGAGCAGTACTTC; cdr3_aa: CASIGQWPYEQYF
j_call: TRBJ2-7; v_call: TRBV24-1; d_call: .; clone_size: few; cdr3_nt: TGTGCCACCAGTGCCCAACAGGGTACCTCCTCCTACGAGCAGTACTTC; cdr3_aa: CATSAQQGTSSYEQYF
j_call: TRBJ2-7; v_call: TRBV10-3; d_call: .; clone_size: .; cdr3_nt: TGTGCCATCAGTGAGCGGTCAGGGGATTTCTACGAGCAGTACTTC; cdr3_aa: CAISERSGDFYEQYF
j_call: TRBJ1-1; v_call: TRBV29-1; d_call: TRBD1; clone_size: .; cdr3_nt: TGCAGCGTTGAAGTCTGGGGAACAGGGGGCGGTGGCACTGAAGCTTTCTTT; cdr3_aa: CSVEVWGTGGGGTEAFF
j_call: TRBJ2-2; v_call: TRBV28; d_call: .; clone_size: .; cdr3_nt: TGTGCCAGCAGTTTACAGGGGGGATTCACCGGGGAGCTGTTTTTT; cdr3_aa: CASSLQGGFTGELFF
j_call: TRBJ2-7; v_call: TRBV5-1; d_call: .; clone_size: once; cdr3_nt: TGCGCCAGCAGCTTGAGTACACTACCCTACGAGCAGTACTTC; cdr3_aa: CASSLSTLPYEQYF
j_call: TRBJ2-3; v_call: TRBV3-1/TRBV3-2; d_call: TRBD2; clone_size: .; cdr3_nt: TGTGCCAGCAGCCAAGATTCCCGCGGGGTGGGGGGGACAGATACGCAGTATTTT; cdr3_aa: CASSQDSRGVGGTDTQYF
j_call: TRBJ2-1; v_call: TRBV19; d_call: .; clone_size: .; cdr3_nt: TGTGCCAGTAGTACCCTCCTGGAGCCGCAGTTCTTC; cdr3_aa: CASSTLLEPQFF
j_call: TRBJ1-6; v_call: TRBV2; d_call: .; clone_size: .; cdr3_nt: TGTGCCAGCAGGGTTGGGGCAGGGGATAATTCACCCCTCCACTTT; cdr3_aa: CASRVGAGDNSPLHF
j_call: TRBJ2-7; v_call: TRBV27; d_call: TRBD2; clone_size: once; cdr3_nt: TGTGCCAGCAGTTTACGGCCTCCGGGACTATTAAGCGAGCAGTACTTC; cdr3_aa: CASSLRPPGLLSEQYF
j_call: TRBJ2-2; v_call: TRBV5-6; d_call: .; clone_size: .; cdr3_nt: TGTGCCAGCAGCTACGGGAACGGACGGAGGGAGCTGTTTTTT; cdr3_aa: CASSYGNGRRELFF
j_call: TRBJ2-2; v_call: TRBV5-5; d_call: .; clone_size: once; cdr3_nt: TGTGCCAGCAGCTGGACCGGGGCCGGGGAGCTGTTTTTT; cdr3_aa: CASSWTGAGELFF
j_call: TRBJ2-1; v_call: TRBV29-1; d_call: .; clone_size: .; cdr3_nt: TGCAGCACGTGCCCTAGTCCTCTATGGAATGAGCAGTTCTTC; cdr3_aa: CSTCPSPLWNEQFF
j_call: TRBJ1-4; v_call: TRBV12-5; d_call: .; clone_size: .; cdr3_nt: TGTGCTAGTGGTTTGGGGACAACAACTAATGAAAAACTGTTTTTT; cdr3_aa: CASGLGTTTNEKLFF
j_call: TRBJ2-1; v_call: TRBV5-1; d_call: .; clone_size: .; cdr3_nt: TGCGCCAGCAGCTTGGTCGGCGGGGTTAATGAGCAGTTCTTC; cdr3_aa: CASSLVGGVNEQFF
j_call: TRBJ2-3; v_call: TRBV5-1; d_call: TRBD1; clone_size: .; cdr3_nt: TGCGCCAGCAGCTTGGCCTCAACAGGGGTCTTCACAGATACGCAGTATTTT; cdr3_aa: CASSLASTGVFTDTQYF
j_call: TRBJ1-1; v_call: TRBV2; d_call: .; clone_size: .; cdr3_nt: TGTGCCAGCAGTGAAGGCCGATACAGGGCCGGGGCTTTCTTT; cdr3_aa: CASSEGRYRAGAFF
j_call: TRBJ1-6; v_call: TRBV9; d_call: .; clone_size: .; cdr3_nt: TGTGCCAGCAGCCCTAGACTGAGTTCTAATTCACCCCTCCACTTT; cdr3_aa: CASSPRLSSNSPLHF
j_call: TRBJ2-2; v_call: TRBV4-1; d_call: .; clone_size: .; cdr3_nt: TGCGCCAGCAGCCCGAGCGGCAGCGGAAGGAACACCGGGGAGCTGTTTTTT; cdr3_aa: CASSPSGSGRNTGELFF
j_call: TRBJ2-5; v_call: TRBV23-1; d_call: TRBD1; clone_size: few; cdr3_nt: TGCGCCAGCAGTCATACAGGGGGCCAAGAGACCCAGTACTTC; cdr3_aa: CASSHTGGQETQYF
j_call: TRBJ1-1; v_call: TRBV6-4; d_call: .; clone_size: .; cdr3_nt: TGTGCCAGCAGTGACTCCAACAGACCAACTGAAGCTTTCTTT; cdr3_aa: CASSDSNRPTEAFF
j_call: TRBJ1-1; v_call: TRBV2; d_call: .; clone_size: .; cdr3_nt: TGTGCCAGCAGTACCGGGGGCACTGAAGCTTTCTTT; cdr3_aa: CASSTGGTEAFF
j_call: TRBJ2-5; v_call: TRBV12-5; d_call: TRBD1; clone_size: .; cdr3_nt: TGTGCTAGTGGTTTGTCAAGGACAGGCCCCCAAGAGACCCAGTACTTC; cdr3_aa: CASGLSRTGPQETQYF
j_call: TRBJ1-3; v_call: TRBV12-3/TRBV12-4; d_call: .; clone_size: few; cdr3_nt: TGTGCCAGCAGTTTAGTGACAGGCAACACCATATATTTT; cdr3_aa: CASSLVTGNTIYF
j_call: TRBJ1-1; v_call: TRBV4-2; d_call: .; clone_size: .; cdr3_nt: TGTGCCAGCAGCCAAGAAGGGGTAGGGGACACTGAAGCTTTCTTT; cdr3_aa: CASSQEGVGDTEAFF
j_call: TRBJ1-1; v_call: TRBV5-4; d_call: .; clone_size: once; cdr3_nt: TGTGCCAGCAGCTTGTCGGGGTTTTGGACTGAAGCTTTCTTT; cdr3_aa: CASSLSGFWTEAFF
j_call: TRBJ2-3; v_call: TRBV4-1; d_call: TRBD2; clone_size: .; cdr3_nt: TGCGCCAGCAGCCAAGATGGGCTAGCGGGATCCACAGATACGCAGTATTTT; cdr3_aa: CASSQDGLAGSTDTQYF
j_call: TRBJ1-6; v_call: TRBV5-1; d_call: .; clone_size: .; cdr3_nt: TGCGCCAGCAGCCCAGGACAGAGCTCCTATAATTCACCCCTCCACTTT; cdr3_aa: CASSPGQSSYNSPLHF
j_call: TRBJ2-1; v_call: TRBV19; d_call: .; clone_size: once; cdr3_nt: TGTGCCAGTAACGGGGGACTTAACAATGAGCAGTTCTTC; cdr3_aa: CASNGGLNNEQFF
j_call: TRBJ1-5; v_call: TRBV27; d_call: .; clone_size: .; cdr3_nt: TGTGCCAGCAGTCCTAGGGGGAATGATAGCAATCAGCCCCAGCATTTT; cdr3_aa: CASSPRGNDSNQPQHF
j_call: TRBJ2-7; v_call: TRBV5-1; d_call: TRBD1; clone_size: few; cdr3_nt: TGCGCCAGCAGCTTGGCTGCAGGGGGATTCTACGAGCAGTACTTC; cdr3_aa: CASSLAAGGFYEQYF
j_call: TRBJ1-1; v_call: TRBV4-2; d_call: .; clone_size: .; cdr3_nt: TGTGCCAGCAGCCAGCTTCAGATGAACACTGAAGCTTTCTTT; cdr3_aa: CASSQLQMNTEAFF
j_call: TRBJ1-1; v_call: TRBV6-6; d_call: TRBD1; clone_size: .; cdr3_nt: TGTGCCAGCAGTTCCGGACAGGGGGCCTCGGGCACTGAAGCTTTCTTT; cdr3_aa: CASSSGQGASGTEAFF
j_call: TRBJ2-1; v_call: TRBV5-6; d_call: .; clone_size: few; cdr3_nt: TGTGCCAGCAGCTCCTATTGGACAGGAGGGGGCTACAATGAGCAGTTCTTC; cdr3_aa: CASSSYWTGGGYNEQFF
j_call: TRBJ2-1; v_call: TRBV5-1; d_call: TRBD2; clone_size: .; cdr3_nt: TGCGCCAGCAGCTTGAGGCTAGCGGGAGGCAATGAGCAGTTCTTC; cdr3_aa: CASSLRLAGGNEQFF
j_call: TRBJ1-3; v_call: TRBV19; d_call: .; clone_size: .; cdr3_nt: TGTGCCAGTAGGGGACACGGGACCGCTGGAAACACCATATATTTT; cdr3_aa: CASRGHGTAGNTIYF
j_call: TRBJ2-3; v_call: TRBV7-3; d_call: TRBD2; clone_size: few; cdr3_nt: TGTGCCAGCAGCAAGACTAGCGGGATTGCAGATACGCAGTATTTT; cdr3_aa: CASSKTSGIADTQYF